This is a list of T cell receptor beta chains from one sample in a study of blood T cell repertoires in COVID-19. Assay used: immunoSEQ multiplex PCR; TCRdb lists only in-frame clones, some missing. The sample carries 150,000 to 200,000 clones, roughly nine tenths recorded once. Sequenced: peripheral blood. These receptors all come from a man aged 18 to 29 with acute or convalescent COVID-19. The CDR3 runs from the conserved cysteine through the conserved F or W. A D gene is named only where the DNA matches it firmly. The size of a clone is reported for some rows only, either as once, few or many, or as a class for expanded clones.

D: NA; J: TRBJ1-6; V: TRBV19; size: once; DNA: TGTGCCAGTAGTATAGATCTCCGCGGGAATTCACCCCTCCACTTT; CDR3: CASSIDLRGNSPLHF
D: NA; J: TRBJ1-5; V: TRBV6-1; size: NA; DNA: TGTGCCAGCAGTGACCCCCCGGGCCAGCGGATAAATCAGCCCCAGCATTTT; CDR3: CASSDPPGQRINQPQHF
D: TRBD1; J: TRBJ2-5; V: TRBV5-1; size: NA; DNA: TGCGCCAGCAGCCGGGACAGGGGGCGGGAGACCCAGTACTTC; CDR3: CASSRDRGRETQYF
D: NA; J: TRBJ1-1; V: TRBV28; size: NA; DNA: TGTGCCAGCAGTTCCCCGGGTGGGAACACTGAAGCTTTCTTT; CDR3: CASSSPGGNTEAFF
D: TRBD2; J: TRBJ2-1; V: TRBV18; size: NA; DNA: TGTGCCAGCTCACCGAGGACTAGCCGAAATGAGCAGTTCTTC; CDR3: CASSPRTSRNEQFF
D: TRBD1; J: TRBJ1-1; V: TRBV10-2; size: NA; DNA: TGCGCCAGCAGTGATCCCCCGGGACAGGAAGCTTTCTTT; CDR3: CASSDPPGQEAFF
D: NA; J: TRBJ1-1; V: TRBV5-6; size: NA; DNA: TGTGCCAGCAGCTTGGGAACAGGAGAAGCTTTCTTT; CDR3: CASSLGTGEAFF
D: TRBD1; J: TRBJ1-5; V: TRBV10-1; size: NA; DNA: TGCGCCAGCAGACCCGGACAGGGGTTGGATCAGCCCCAGCATTTT; CDR3: CASRPGQGLDQPQHF
D: TRBD1; J: TRBJ1-5; V: TRBV11-1; size: NA; DNA: TGTGCCAGCAGCTCGGGACAGGGAGGAGATCAGCCCCAGCATTTT; CDR3: CASSSGQGGDQPQHF
D: NA; J: TRBJ2-7; V: TRBV6-5; size: once; DNA: TGTGCCATCCGAGGGGGACAAAACTCCTACGAGCAGTACTTC; CDR3: CAIRGGQNSYEQYF
D: TRBD2; J: TRBJ2-5; V: TRBV2; size: few; DNA: TGTGCCAGCACGTTAGCGGGGTCCCAAGAGACCCAGTACTTC; CDR3: CASTLAGSQETQYF
D: NA; J: TRBJ1-2; V: TRBV28; size: NA; DNA: TGTGCCAGCAGTTTACTGGGGGCGGGCTATGGCTACACCTTC; CDR3: CASSLLGAGYGYTF
D: NA; J: TRBJ1-1; V: TRBV19; size: NA; DNA: TGTGCCAGTAGTATGGGCATTTCGAACACTGAAGCTTTCTTT; CDR3: CASSMGISNTEAFF
D: TRBD1; J: TRBJ1-5; V: TRBV30; size: NA; DNA: TGTGCCTGGAGTCCCAGGACAGGGTTCAATCAGCCCCAGCATTTT; CDR3: CAWSPRTGFNQPQHF
D: TRBD1; J: TRBJ1-2; V: TRBV5-4; size: few; DNA: TGTGCCAGCAGAAACGGGACAGGGGTTTTCTATGGCTACACCTTC; CDR3: CASRNGTGVFYGYTF
D: NA; J: TRBJ2-1; V: TRBV11-2; size: NA; DNA: TGTGCCAGCAGCTTAGATTTTTATAGGAGCTCCTACAATGAGCAGTTCTTC; CDR3: CASSLDFYRSSYNEQFF
D: TRBD1; J: TRBJ1-4; V: TRBV6-1; size: NA; DNA: TGTGCCAGCAGTGAAGTACAGGGGGCGTTTAATGAAAAACTGTTTTTT; CDR3: CASSEVQGAFNEKLFF
D: TRBD1; J: TRBJ1-1; V: TRBV29-1; size: few; DNA: TGCAGCGTTCTTGGACAGGGAAGGGTGAACACTGAAGCTTTCTTT; CDR3: CSVLGQGRVNTEAFF
D: NA; J: TRBJ2-5; V: TRBV9; size: few; DNA: TGTGCCAGCAGCGTAGTTGATGAGGGGACCCAGTACTTC; CDR3: CASSVVDEGTQYF
D: NA; J: TRBJ1-3; V: TRBV19; size: NA; DNA: TGTGCCAGTAGTCCCGCCAAGGGGTCTGGAAACACCATATATTTT; CDR3: CASSPAKGSGNTIYF
D: TRBD2; J: TRBJ2-3; V: TRBV4-1; size: NA; DNA: TGCGCCAGCAGCCGACTAGCGGGGCGCACAGATACGCAGTATTTT; CDR3: CASSRLAGRTDTQYF
D: NA; J: TRBJ1-3; V: TRBV19; size: NA; DNA: TGTGCCAGTAGTCGGGGGAGCTCTGGAAACACCATATATTTT; CDR3: CASSRGSSGNTIYF
D: TRBD1; J: TRBJ1-6; V: TRBV19; size: few; DNA: TGTGCCAGCACGATCCTGGGGACAGCTTATAATTCACCCCTCCACTTT; CDR3: CASTILGTAYNSPLHF